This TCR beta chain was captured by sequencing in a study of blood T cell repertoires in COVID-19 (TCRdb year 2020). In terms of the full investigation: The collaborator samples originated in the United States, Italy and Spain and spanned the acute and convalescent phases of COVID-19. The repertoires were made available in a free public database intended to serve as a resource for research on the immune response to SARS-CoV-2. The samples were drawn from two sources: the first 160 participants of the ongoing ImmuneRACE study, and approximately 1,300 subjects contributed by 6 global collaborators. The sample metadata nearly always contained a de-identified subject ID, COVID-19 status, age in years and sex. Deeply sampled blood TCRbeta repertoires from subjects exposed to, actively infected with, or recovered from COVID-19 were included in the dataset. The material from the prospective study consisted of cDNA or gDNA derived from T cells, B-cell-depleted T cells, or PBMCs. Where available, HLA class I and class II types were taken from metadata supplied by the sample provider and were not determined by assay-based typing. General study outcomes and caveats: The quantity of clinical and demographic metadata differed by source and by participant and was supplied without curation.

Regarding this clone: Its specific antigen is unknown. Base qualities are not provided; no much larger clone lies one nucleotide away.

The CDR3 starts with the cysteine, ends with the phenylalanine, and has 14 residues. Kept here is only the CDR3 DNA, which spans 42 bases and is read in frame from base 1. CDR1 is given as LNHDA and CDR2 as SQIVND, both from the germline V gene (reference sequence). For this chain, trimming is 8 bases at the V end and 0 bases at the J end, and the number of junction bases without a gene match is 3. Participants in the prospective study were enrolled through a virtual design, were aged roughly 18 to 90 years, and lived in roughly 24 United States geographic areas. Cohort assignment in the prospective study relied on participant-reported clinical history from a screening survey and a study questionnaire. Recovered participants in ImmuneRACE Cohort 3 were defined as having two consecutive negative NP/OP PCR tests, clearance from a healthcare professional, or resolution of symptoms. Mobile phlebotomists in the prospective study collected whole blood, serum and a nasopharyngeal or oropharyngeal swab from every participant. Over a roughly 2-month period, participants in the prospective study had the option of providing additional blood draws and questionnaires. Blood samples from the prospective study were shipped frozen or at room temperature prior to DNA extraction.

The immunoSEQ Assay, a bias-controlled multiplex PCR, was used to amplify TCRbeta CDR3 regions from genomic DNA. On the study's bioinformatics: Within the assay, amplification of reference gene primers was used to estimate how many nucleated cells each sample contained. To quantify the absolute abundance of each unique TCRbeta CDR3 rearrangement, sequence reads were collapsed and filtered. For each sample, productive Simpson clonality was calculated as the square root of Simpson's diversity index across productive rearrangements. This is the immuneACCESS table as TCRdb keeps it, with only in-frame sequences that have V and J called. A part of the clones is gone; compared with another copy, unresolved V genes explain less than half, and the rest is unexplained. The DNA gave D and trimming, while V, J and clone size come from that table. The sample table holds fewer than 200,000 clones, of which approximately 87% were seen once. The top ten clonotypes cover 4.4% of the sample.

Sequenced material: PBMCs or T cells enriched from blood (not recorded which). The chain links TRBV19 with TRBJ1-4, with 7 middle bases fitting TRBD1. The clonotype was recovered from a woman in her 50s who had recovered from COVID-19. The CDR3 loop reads CASGTATTNEKLFF. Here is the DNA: TGTGCCAGTGGGACAGCCACAACTAATGAAAAACTGTTTTTT.